These 9 T cell receptor beta chains were sequenced from one sample in a study of blood T cells in healthy people across ages. Combining a sample-barcoded 5' primer with a J-beta primer mix, a second PCR ran for 7 to 11 cycles. TCRdb recomputed calls from the 5' RACE reads with MiXCR, one row per CDR3 protein. Of more than 600,000 distinct CDR3 sequences listed, 25% are singletons. These sequences were also reported in another study, on T cells of mothers and their children.

Sequenced material: blood. These receptors were collected from a boy younger than 18 in good health.

This sequence joins TRBV9 and TRBJ2-1; 10 nucleotides match TRBD2. J gave up 4 bases and V 3 bases, and 4 bases lay outside the gene matches. CDR1 and CDR2 (germline): SGDLS, YYNGEE. The CDR3 length is 15 residues. The CDR3: CASSAPSGRYNEQFF. In DNA, the CDR3 is TGTGCCAGCAGCGCCCCTAGCGGGAGATACAATGAGCAGTTCTTC.

This chain uses TRBV10-3 with TRBJ2-7, with D tentatively TRBD1 (6 bases). V was trimmed by 8 bases and J by 2 bases, leaving 19 bases between them. The CDR3 has 15 amino acids. Germline values: CDR1 ENHRY, CDR2 SYGVKD. This CDR3 is CAIGGEGVEAYEQYF. The CDR3, as DNA: TGTGCCATCGGGGGAGAGGGGGTCGAGGCCTACGAGCAGTACTTC.

This clonotype was picked up a small number of times. The CDR3 DNA reads as TGTGCCAGCAGGCCCGGGACAGAGGATTCACCCCTCCACTTT. It translates to CASRPGTEDSPLHF. The chain links TRBV27 to TRBJ1-6, with 7 bases aligning to TRBD1. Germline V CDR1 and CDR2: MNHEY, SMNVEV (reference sequence). The junction had 7 bases not matched to a gene; V was cut back by 6 bases and J by 8 bases. The CDR3 has 14 amino acids.

The chain links TRBV11-2 to TRBJ1-5; tentative D call: TRBD1 (5 bases). V gave up 0 bases and J gave up 2 bases, with 11 bases separating them. Germline loops: CDR1 SGHAT, CDR2 FQNNGV. The CDR3 loop spans 16 amino acids. The CDR3 sequence is CASSLEAGLGNQPQHF. The DNA of the CDR3 is TGTGCCAGCAGCTTAGAGGCAGGGCTGGGCAATCAGCCCCAGCATTTT.

This clonotype was detected only a few times. This chain links TRBV4-1 with TRBJ2-5; perhaps D is TRBD1 or TRBD2 (5 bases each). The J call may not be correct, given that the DNA end is closer to TRBJ2-7. Germline V gene lookup returns CDR1 MGHRA and CDR2 YSYEKL. This CDR3 contains 15 residues. For the CDR3, the DNA is TGCGCCAGCAGCCAATACCGGGGACGTGGCTACGAGCAGTACTTC. Encoded protein: CASSQYRGRGYEQYF.

Only a few counts were recorded for this clonotype. This chain joins TRBV10-3 and TRBJ2-7; possibly TRBD2 for D (6 bases). Looked up from germline, CDR1 is ENHRY and CDR2 is SYGVKD. The CDR3 extends over 14 amino acids. Trimming removed 0 bases from V and 6 bases from J, with 12 bases in between. CDR3 sequence: CAISESTGEGEQYF. For the CDR3, the DNA is TGTGCCATCAGTGAGTCAACGGGAGAGGGCGAGCAGTACTTC.

This clonotype was found a few times. The chain couples TRBV10-2 to TRBJ1-2; 8 nucleotides line up with TRBD1. This CDR3 is 15 amino acids long. Germline CDR1 WSHSY, CDR2 SAAADI. The V gene end was trimmed by 3 bases and the J gene end by 6 bases; junction bases not matched to a gene: 9. This chain's CDR3 is CASSDPGGRDHGYTF. In DNA, the CDR3 is TGCGCCAGCAGTGATCCAGGGGGCCGTGATCATGGCTACACCTTC.

This clonotype was recorded a few times. This chain joins TRBV29-1 and TRBJ1-1; D uncertain. CDR1 and CDR2 (germline): SQVTM, ANQGSEA. V lost 5 bases and J lost 4, with 14 bases in between. The CDR3 sequence is 13 residues long. The CDR3 region is CSVLVVGVTEAFF. The CDR3 DNA reads as TGCAGCGTTTTAGTAGTAGGTGTCACTGAAGCTTTCTTT. Full variable domain (outside the CDR3, taken from reference TRBV29-1 and TRBJ1-1): SAVISQKPSRDICQRGTSLTIQCQVDSQVTMMFWYRQQPGQSLTLIATANQGSEATYESGFVIDKFPISRPNLTFSTLTVSNMSPEDSSIYLCSVLVVGVTEAFFGQGTRLTVV.

This chain joins TRBV4-1 and TRBJ2-5; TRBD2 matches at 7 bases. The J call may be faulty, since TRBJ2-1 better matches the DNA end. Germline V gene lookup returns CDR1 MGHRA and CDR2 YSYEKL. This CDR3 is built from 13 residues. CDR3 amino acids: CASKTSEINEQFF. The CDR3, as DNA: TGCGCCAGCAAAACTAGCGAGATAAATGAGCAGTTCTTC.